The rows below give T cell receptor beta chains drawn from one sample of a study of cytomegalovirus exposure and HLA in healthy donors. The protocol was immunoSEQ multiplex PCR, while the TCRdb copy is restricted to in-frame clones and leaves out a portion. This sample has 150,000 or so clones, with around 81% found just once. Sample: PBMCs. The origin of the receptors is a woman between 40 and 55 years old in good health and CMV-seropositive. The CDR3 runs from the conserved cysteine through the conserved F or W. The order of the fields is clone size, D gene, V gene, J gene, CDR3 DNA, CDR3 protein. D genes are given only for firm matches. Expanded clones get a size class; other rows say once, few or many, or leave the size out.

abundance: NA; d_gene: TRBD2; v_gene: TRBV4-1; j_gene: TRBJ2-5; CDR3nt: TGCGCCAGCAGCCCAGCGAGCGGGACTTCCCAAGAGACCCAGTACTTC; CDR3aa: CASSPASGTSQETQYF
abundance: NA; d_gene: TRBD1; v_gene: TRBV27; j_gene: TRBJ2-1; CDR3nt: TGTGCCAGCAGTTTGGAGCTCGGGACAGGTTACAATGAGCAGTTCTTC; CDR3aa: CASSLELGTGYNEQFF
abundance: NA; d_gene: NA; v_gene: TRBV11-3; j_gene: TRBJ1-1; CDR3nt: TGTGCCAGCAGCTTAACGGGGGTGGGCACTGAAGCTTTCTTT; CDR3aa: CASSLTGVGTEAFF
abundance: NA; d_gene: TRBD2; v_gene: TRBV19; j_gene: TRBJ2-1; CDR3nt: TGTGCCAGTAGTACTCCTACCAACGCACTAGCGGGGCACAATGAGCAGTTCTTC; CDR3aa: CASSTPTNALAGHNEQFF
abundance: few; d_gene: TRBD1; v_gene: TRBV5-6; j_gene: TRBJ1-4; CDR3nt: TGTGCCAGCAGCTTATACGCCGGGACAGCAACTAATGAAAAACTGTTTTTT; CDR3aa: CASSLYAGTATNEKLFF
abundance: NA; d_gene: TRBD2; v_gene: TRBV2; j_gene: TRBJ2-7; CDR3nt: TGTGCCAGCAGGAGGGACCTAGCGGAGGGATACGAGCAGTACTTC; CDR3aa: CASRRDLAEGYEQYF
abundance: NA; d_gene: NA; v_gene: TRBV7-2; j_gene: TRBJ2-7; CDR3nt: TGTGCCAGCAGCCCGAGCCCCTACGAGCAGTACTTC; CDR3aa: CASSPSPYEQYF
abundance: NA; d_gene: TRBD2; v_gene: TRBV5-4; j_gene: TRBJ2-1; CDR3nt: TGTGCCAGCAGTCCGGATAGCGGGAGGGCCAACAATGAGCAGTTCTTC; CDR3aa: CASSPDSGRANNEQFF
abundance: NA; d_gene: NA; v_gene: TRBV11-2; j_gene: TRBJ2-7; CDR3nt: TGTGCCAGCAGCCCCCGGTCAGGGGGGCACGAGCAGTACTTC; CDR3aa: CASSPRSGGHEQYF
abundance: few; d_gene: TRBD2; v_gene: TRBV7-9; j_gene: TRBJ2-1; CDR3nt: TGTGCCAGCAGATCCGGGACTAGCGGGGCGGGGGGAGTAGGTGAGCAGTTCTTC; CDR3aa: CASRSGTSGAGGVGEQFF
abundance: once; d_gene: NA; v_gene: TRBV28; j_gene: TRBJ1-5; CDR3nt: TGTGCCAGCAGTTTACAATTTCAGCCCCAGCATTTT; CDR3aa: CASSLQFQPQHF
abundance: NA; d_gene: TRBD2; v_gene: TRBV5-8; j_gene: TRBJ2-5; CDR3nt: TGTGCCAGCAGCCGCGGAAGGGCTAGCGGCCCGCAAGAGACCCAGTACTTC; CDR3aa: CASSRGRASGPQETQYF
abundance: NA; d_gene: NA; v_gene: TRBV9; j_gene: TRBJ2-7; CDR3nt: TGTGCCAGCAGCGTAGCGGCAGGCCACGAGCAGTACTTC; CDR3aa: CASSVAAGHEQYF
abundance: NA; d_gene: TRBD1; v_gene: TRBV7-9; j_gene: TRBJ2-1; CDR3nt: TGTGCCAGCAGCTTAGTTTTAGGACAGGGCGGCGGTGAGCAGTTCTTC; CDR3aa: CASSLVLGQGGGEQFF
abundance: NA; d_gene: TRBD1; v_gene: TRBV28; j_gene: TRBJ2-7; CDR3nt: TGTGCCAGCAGTTTACGGAGGACAGGGGGCAGGGACGAGCAGTACTTC; CDR3aa: CASSLRRTGGRDEQYF
abundance: NA; d_gene: TRBD1; v_gene: TRBV7-8; j_gene: TRBJ1-1; CDR3nt: TGTGCCAGCAGAAGATACACCCGGGACAGGGCAGGGAGGGACACTGAAGCTTTCTTT; CDR3aa: CASRRYTRDRAGRDTEAFF
abundance: NA; d_gene: NA; v_gene: TRBV5-4; j_gene: TRBJ2-5; CDR3nt: TGTGCCAGCAGCTTTAAAGAGACCCAGTACTTC; CDR3aa: CASSFKETQYF
abundance: NA; d_gene: TRBD2; v_gene: TRBV6-4; j_gene: TRBJ2-3; CDR3nt: TGTGCCAGCAGTGTGAGCGGGAGCGGAGAAGATACGCAGTATTTT; CDR3aa: CASSVSGSGEDTQYF
abundance: NA; d_gene: NA; v_gene: TRBV30; j_gene: TRBJ1-5; CDR3nt: TGTGCCTGGAGTGAGGGACTAGGAAATCAGCCCCAGCATTTT; CDR3aa: CAWSEGLGNQPQHF
abundance: NA; d_gene: NA; v_gene: TRBV6-7; j_gene: TRBJ1-2; CDR3nt: TGTGCCAGCAGTTCCCCGGACAGTCATCGTTCCTATGGCTACACCTTC; CDR3aa: CASSSPDSHRSYGYTF
abundance: once; d_gene: NA; v_gene: TRBV5-6; j_gene: TRBJ1-3; CDR3nt: TGTGCCAGCAGCGGCAGAAACACCATATATTTT; CDR3aa: CASSGRNTIYF
abundance: few; d_gene: TRBD2; v_gene: TRBV6-5; j_gene: TRBJ2-1; CDR3nt: TGTGCCAGCAGTTACCCGGGACTAGCGGGAGTCGTTCAGTTCTTC; CDR3aa: CASSYPGLAGVVQFF
abundance: NA; d_gene: TRBD2; v_gene: TRBV5-4; j_gene: TRBJ2-5; CDR3nt: TGTGCCAGCAGCTTGGAGGGTAGCGGGGAGACCCAGTACTTC; CDR3aa: CASSLEGSGETQYF
abundance: NA; d_gene: NA; v_gene: TRBV11-2; j_gene: TRBJ1-5; CDR3nt: TGTGCCAGCACCGAAGACACAGGGTGGGATCAGCCCCAGCATTTT; CDR3aa: CASTEDTGWDQPQHF
abundance: NA; d_gene: TRBD1; v_gene: TRBV7-9; j_gene: TRBJ2-3; CDR3nt: TGTGCCAGCAGCCTTGGACAGGGGGCTGAGGATACGCAGTATTTT; CDR3aa: CASSLGQGAEDTQYF
abundance: NA; d_gene: NA; v_gene: TRBV27; j_gene: TRBJ1-5; CDR3nt: TGTGCCAGCAGCCCGGGGACTTTCAATCAGCCCCAGCATTTT; CDR3aa: CASSPGTFNQPQHF
abundance: NA; d_gene: NA; v_gene: TRBV5-4; j_gene: TRBJ2-7; CDR3nt: TGTGCCAGCAGCTTGACAGGGAATACCTACGAGCAGTACTTC; CDR3aa: CASSLTGNTYEQYF
abundance: NA; d_gene: TRBD2; v_gene: TRBV7-2; j_gene: TRBJ2-2; CDR3nt: TGTGCCAGCAGCTTAGTTAATATGGCGGGGGGGAACACCGGGGAGCTGTTTTTT; CDR3aa: CASSLVNMAGGNTGELFF
abundance: NA; d_gene: NA; v_gene: TRBV5-1; j_gene: TRBJ2-7; CDR3nt: TGCGCCAGCAGCTTGATAAGCTCCCTCTACGAGCAGTACTTC; CDR3aa: CASSLISSLYEQYF
abundance: NA; d_gene: NA; v_gene: TRBV5-1; j_gene: TRBJ2-2; CDR3nt: TGCGCCAGCAGCGCCCGACTAGTGGAGACCGGGGAGCTGTTTTTT; CDR3aa: CASSARLVETGELFF
abundance: NA; d_gene: NA; v_gene: TRBV9; j_gene: TRBJ1-1; CDR3nt: TGTGCCAGCAGCGTCACAGTGAACACTGAAGCTTTCTTT; CDR3aa: CASSVTVNTEAFF
abundance: NA; d_gene: TRBD1; v_gene: TRBV15; j_gene: TRBJ1-2; CDR3nt: TGTGCCACCAGCGTTCAACTAAGACAGGGTGGTGGCTACACCTTC; CDR3aa: CATSVQLRQGGGYTF
abundance: NA; d_gene: TRBD1; v_gene: TRBV5-1; j_gene: TRBJ1-5; CDR3nt: TGCGCCAGCAGCTCTACAGGGGGTGGTCAGCCCCAGCATTTT; CDR3aa: CASSSTGGGQPQHF
abundance: NA; d_gene: NA; v_gene: TRBV28; j_gene: TRBJ2-7; CDR3nt: TGTGCCAGCAGGGACCCCCGACAGGCCAGCTCCTACGAGCAGTACTTC; CDR3aa: CASRDPRQASSYEQYF
abundance: NA; d_gene: TRBD1; v_gene: TRBV28; j_gene: TRBJ2-6; CDR3nt: TGTGCCAGCAGCCTGGGACAGGCCTCTGGGGCCAACGTCCTGACTTTC; CDR3aa: CASSLGQASGANVLTF
abundance: NA; d_gene: NA; v_gene: TRBV4-1; j_gene: TRBJ2-7; CDR3nt: TGCGCCAGCAGCCAAGTGCCAGGGGCCAAATCCTACGAGCAGTACTTC; CDR3aa: CASSQVPGAKSYEQYF
abundance: few; d_gene: TRBD1; v_gene: TRBV5-1; j_gene: TRBJ2-2; CDR3nt: TGCGCCAGCAGCGTCCGGACAGGAGGAAACACCGGGGAGCTGTTTTTT; CDR3aa: CASSVRTGGNTGELFF
abundance: NA; d_gene: NA; v_gene: TRBV27; j_gene: TRBJ2-1; CDR3nt: TGTGCCAGCAGTACGGACATCAATGAGCAGTTCTTC; CDR3aa: CASSTDINEQFF
abundance: NA; d_gene: TRBD1; v_gene: TRBV9; j_gene: TRBJ1-5; CDR3nt: TGTGCCAGCAGCGCCGGACAGGGGGCCAATCAGCCCCAGCATTTT; CDR3aa: CASSAGQGANQPQHF